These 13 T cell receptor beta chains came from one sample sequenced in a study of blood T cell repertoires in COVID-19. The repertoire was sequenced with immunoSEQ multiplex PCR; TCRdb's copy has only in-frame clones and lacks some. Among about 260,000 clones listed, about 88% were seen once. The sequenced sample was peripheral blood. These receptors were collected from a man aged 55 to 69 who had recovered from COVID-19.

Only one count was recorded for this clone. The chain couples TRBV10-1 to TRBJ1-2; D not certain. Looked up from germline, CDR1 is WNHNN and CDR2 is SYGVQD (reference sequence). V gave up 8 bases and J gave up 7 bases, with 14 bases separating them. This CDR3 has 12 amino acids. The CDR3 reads CASPEEKRGYTF. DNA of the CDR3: TGCGCCAGCCCGGAGGAAAAACGTGGCTACACCTTC.

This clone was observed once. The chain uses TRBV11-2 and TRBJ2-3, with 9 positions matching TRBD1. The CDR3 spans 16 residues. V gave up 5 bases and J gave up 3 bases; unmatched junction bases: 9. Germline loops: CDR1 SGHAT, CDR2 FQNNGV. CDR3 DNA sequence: TGTGCCAGCAGCAGATCCGGGACAGGGATTACAGATACGCAGTATTTT. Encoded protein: CASSRSGTGITDTQYF.

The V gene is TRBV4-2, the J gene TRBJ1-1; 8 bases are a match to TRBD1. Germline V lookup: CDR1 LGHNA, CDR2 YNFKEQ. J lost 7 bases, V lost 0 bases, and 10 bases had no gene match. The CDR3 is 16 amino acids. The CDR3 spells CASSQERRTGLVEAFF. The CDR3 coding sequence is TGTGCCAGCAGCCAAGAGCGACGGACAGGGTTGGTTGAAGCTTTCTTT.

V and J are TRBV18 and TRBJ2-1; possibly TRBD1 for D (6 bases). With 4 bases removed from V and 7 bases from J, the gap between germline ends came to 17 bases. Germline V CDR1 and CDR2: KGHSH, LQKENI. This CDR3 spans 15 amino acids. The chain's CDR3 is CASSLPRSRGNEQFF. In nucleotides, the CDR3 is TGTGCCAGCTCACTGCCGAGGTCTAGGGGGAATGAGCAGTTCTTC.

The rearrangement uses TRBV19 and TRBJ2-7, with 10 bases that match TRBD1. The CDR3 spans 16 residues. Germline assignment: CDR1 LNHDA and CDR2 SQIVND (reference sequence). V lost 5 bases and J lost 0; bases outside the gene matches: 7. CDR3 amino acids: CASSSGQGRPSYEQYF. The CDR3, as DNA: TGTGCCAGTAGTTCGGGACAGGGGCGTCCCTCCTACGAGCAGTACTTC.

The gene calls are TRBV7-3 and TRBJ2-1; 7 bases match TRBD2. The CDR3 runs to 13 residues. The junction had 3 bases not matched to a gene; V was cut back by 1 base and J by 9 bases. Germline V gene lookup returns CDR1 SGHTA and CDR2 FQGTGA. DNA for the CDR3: TGTGCCAGCAGCTTAAATCCTAGCGGTGAGCAGTTCTTC. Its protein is CASSLNPSGEQFF.

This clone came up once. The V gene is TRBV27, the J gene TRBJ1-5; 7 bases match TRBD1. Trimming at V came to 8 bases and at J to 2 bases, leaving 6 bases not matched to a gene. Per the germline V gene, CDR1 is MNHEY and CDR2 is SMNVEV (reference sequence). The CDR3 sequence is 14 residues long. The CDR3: CASGGQSGNQPQHF. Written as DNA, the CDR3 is TGTGCCAGCGGGGGACAGTCTGGCAATCAGCCCCAGCATTTT.

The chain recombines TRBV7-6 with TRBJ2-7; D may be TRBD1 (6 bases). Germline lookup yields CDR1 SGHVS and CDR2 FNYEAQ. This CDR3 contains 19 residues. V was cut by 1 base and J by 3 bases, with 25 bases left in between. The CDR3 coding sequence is TGTGCCAGCAGCTTAGTCCCGGAGCAATCACAGGGACCTATCTACGAGCAGTACTTC. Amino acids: CASSLVPEQSQGPIYEQYF.

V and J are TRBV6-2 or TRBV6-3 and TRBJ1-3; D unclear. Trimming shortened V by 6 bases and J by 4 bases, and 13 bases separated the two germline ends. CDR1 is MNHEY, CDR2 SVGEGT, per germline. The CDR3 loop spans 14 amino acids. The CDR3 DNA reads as TGTGCCAGCAGCCCCGTGGGGAGAGGAAACACCATATATTTT. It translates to CASSPVGRGNTIYF.

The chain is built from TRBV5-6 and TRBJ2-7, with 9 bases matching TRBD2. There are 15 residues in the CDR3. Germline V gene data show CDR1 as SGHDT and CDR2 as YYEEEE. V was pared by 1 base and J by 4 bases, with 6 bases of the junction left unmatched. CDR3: CASSLLRGGWYEQYF. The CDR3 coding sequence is TGTGCCAGCAGCTTGCTGCGGGGGGGCTGGTACGAGCAGTACTTC.

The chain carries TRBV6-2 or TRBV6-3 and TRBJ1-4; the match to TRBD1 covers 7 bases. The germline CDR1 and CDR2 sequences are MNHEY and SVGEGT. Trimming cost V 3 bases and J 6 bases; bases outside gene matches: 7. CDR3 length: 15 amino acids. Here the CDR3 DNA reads TGTGCCAGCAGTTATCTGGGACAGAACTATGAAAAACTGTTTTTT. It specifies CASSYLGQNYEKLFF.

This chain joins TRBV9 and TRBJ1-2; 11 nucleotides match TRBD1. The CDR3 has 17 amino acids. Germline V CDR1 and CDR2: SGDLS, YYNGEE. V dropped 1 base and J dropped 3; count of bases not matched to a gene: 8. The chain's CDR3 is CASSVPLDRGRDYGYTF. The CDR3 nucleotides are TGTGCCAGCAGCGTACCTTTGGACAGGGGGCGAGACTATGGCTACACCTTC.

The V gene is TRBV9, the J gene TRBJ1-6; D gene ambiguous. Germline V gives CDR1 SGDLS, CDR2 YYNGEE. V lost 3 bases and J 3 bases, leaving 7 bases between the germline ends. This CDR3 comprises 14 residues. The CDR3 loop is CASSADYYNSPLHF. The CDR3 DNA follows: TGTGCCAGCAGCGCGGACTACTATAATTCACCCCTCCACTTT.